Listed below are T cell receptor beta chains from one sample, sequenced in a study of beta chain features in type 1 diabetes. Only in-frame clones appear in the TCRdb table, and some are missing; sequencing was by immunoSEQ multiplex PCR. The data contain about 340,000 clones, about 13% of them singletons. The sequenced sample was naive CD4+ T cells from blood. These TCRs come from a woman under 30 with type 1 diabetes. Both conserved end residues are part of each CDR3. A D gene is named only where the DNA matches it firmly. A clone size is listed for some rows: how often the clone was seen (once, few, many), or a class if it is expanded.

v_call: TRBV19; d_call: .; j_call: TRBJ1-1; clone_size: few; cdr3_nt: TGTGCCAGTAGTATAGACAGGGATGCGTGGGCTGAAGCTTTCTTT; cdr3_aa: CASSIDRDAWAEAFF
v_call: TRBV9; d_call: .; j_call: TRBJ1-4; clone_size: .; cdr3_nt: TGTGCCAGCAGCGTTGACCGGGGGGGGCACGAAGAAAAACTGTTTTTT; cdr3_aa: CASSVDRGGHEEKLFF
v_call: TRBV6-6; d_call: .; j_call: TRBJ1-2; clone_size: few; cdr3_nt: TGTGCCAGCAGTCGGTGGCAGGGAGGAGATGGCTACACCTTC; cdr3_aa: CASSRWQGGDGYTF
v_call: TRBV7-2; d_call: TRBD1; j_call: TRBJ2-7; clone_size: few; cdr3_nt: TGTGCCAGCAGCCCGAGGACAGGGCCCTCCTACGAGCAGTACTTC; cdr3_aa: CASSPRTGPSYEQYF
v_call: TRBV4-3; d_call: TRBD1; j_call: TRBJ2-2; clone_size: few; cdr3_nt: TGCGCCAGCAGCCTGGGGACAGGGCCCGGGGAGCTGTTTTTT; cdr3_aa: CASSLGTGPGELFF
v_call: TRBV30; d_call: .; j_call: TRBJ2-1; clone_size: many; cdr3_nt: TGTGCCTGGAGTGATCTAGGGCAGTTCTTC; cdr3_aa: CAWSDLGQFF
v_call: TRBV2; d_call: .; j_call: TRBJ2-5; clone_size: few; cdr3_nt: TGTGCCAGCAGAGCCGCCTCAGAGACCCAGTACTTC; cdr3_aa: CASRAASETQYF
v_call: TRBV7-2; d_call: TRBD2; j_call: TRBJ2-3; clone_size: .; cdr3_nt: TGTGCCAGCAGCCAGGGACTAGCGGGAGGGCCGCCCACACTCCATACGCAGTATTTT; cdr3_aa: CASSQGLAGGPPTLHTQYF
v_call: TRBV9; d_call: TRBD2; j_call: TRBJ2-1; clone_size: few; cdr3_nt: TGTGCCAGCAGCGTAGAAACTAGCGGGAGGGCCCATGAGCAGTTCTTC; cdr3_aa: CASSVETSGRAHEQFF
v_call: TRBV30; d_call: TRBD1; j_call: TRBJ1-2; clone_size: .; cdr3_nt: TGTGCCTGGTCAGCAGGGGGTGGCTACACCTTC; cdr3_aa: CAWSAGGGYTF
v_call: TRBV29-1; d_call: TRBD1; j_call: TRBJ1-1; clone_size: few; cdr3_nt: TGCAGCGTTGAGGGGACAGCGAACACTGAAGCTTTCTTT; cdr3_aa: CSVEGTANTEAFF
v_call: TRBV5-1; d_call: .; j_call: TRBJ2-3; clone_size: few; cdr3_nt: TGCGCCAGCAGCTTGCCGGGAACAGATACGCAGTATTTT; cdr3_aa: CASSLPGTDTQYF
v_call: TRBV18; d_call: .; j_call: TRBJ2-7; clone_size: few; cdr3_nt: TGTGCCAGCTCACCACCGCGGGGTCGACCCTACGAGCAGTACTTC; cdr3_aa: CASSPPRGRPYEQYF
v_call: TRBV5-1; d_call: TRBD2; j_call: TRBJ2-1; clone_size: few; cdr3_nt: TGCGCCAGCAGTGGGACTAGCGGGAGCAATGAGCAGTTCTTC; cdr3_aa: CASSGTSGSNEQFF
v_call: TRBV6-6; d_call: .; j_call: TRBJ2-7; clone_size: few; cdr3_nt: TGTGCCAGCAGTTACGCTCCCGGGACAACCTACGAGCAGTACTTC; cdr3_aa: CASSYAPGTTYEQYF
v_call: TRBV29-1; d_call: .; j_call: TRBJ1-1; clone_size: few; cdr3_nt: TGCAGCGTAGAACCTGGGTGGCAGGCTGAAGCTTTCTTT; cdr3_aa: CSVEPGWQAEAFF
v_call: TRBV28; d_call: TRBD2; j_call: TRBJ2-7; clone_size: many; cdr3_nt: TGTGCCAGCAGCACTCCTAGCGGGAGTGACTACGAGCAGTACTTC; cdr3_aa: CASSTPSGSDYEQYF
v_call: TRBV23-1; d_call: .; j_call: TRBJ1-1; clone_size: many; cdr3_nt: TGCGCCAGCAGTCAATCGGGGCAGGGGAACACTGAAGCTTTCTTT; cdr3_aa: CASSQSGQGNTEAFF
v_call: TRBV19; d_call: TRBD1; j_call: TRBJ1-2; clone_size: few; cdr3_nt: TGTGCCAGTACTCGAGACAGGGGAAGATATGGCTACACCTTC; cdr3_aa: CASTRDRGRYGYTF
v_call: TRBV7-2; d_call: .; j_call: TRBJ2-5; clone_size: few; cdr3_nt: TGTGCCAGCAGCTTAGTTAGGGGATCCCAAGAGACCCAGTACTTC; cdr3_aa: CASSLVRGSQETQYF
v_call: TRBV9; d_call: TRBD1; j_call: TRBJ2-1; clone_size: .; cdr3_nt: TGTGCCAGCAGCAATGGACAGGTTAATGAGCAGTTCTTC; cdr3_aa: CASSNGQVNEQFF
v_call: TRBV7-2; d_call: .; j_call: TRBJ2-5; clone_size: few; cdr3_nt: TGTGCCAGCAGCTTCAGGCTTCGCCAAGAGACCCAGTACTTC; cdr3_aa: CASSFRLRQETQYF
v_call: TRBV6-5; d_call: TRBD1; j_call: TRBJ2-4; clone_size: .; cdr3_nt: TGTGCCAGCAGTTACGGAGACAGGGACCAAAACATTCAGTACTTC; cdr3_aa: CASSYGDRDQNIQYF
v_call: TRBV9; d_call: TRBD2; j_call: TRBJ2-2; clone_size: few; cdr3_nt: TGTGCCAGCAGCGTAGGGGGGGGTACCGGGGAGCTGTTTTTT; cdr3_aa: CASSVGGGTGELFF
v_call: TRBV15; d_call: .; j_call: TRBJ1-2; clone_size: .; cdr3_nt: TGTGCCACCAGCAGAGAGCGGGAGGCGACTGTACTCTATGGCTACACCTTC; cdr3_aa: CATSREREATVLYGYTF
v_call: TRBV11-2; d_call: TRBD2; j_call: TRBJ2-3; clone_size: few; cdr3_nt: TGTGCCAGCAGCCTAGCGGGTTACACAGATACGCAGTATTTT; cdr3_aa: CASSLAGYTDTQYF
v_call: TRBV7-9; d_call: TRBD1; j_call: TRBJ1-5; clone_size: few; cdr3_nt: TGTGCCAGCAGCCCCGACAGGGTGGCCAATCAGCCCCAGCATTTT; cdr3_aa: CASSPDRVANQPQHF
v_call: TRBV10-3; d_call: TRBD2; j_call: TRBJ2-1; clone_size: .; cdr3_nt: TGTGCCATCAGAACCGGGACTAGCGGGAGTGCGGGTTACAATGAGCAGTTCTTC; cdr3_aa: CAIRTGTSGSAGYNEQFF
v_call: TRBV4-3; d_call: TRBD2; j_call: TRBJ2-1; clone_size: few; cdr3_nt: TGCGCCAGCAGAAGCGGGAGGGTAGGGGGTGAGCAGTTCTTC; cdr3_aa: CASRSGRVGGEQFF
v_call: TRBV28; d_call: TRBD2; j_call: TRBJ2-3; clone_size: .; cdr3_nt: TGTGCCAGCAGTTTATCCAGGACTAGCTCAGCGCAGTATTTT; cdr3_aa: CASSLSRTSSAQYF
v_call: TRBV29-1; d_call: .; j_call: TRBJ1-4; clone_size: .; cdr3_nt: TGCAGCGTTTTAACAGCCTTCAAGGGACTAACTAATGAAAAACTGTTTTTT; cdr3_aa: CSVLTAFKGLTNEKLFF
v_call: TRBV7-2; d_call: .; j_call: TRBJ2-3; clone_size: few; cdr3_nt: TGTGCCAGCAGCTTAGGGGCTAGCGTAAGCACAGATACGCAGTATTTT; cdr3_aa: CASSLGASVSTDTQYF
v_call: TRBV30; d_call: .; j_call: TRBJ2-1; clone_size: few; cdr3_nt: TGTGCCTGGACCGCCTCCCGAACCCCCGGGTCCTACAATGAGCAGTTCTTC; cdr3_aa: CAWTASRTPGSYNEQFF
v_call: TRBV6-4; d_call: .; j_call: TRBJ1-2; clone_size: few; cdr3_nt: TGTGCCAGCAGTTATTTCTTCCGGGGCTACACCTTC; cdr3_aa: CASSYFFRGYTF
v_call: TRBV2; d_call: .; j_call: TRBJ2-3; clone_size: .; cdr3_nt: TGTGCCAGCAGTGAAAGAGGGTTAGGGACAGATACGCAGTATTTT; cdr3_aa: CASSERGLGTDTQYF
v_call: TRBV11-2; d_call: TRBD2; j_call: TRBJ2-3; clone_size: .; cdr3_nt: TGTGCCAGCAGCTTTACTAGCGGGAGGGTCAATACGCAGTATTTT; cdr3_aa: CASSFTSGRVNTQYF
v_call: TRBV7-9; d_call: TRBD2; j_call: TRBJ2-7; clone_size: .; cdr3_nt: TGTGCCAGCAGCTTAGCCCGTCCGGGGACTAGAGTAAACGAGCAGTACTTC; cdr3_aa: CASSLARPGTRVNEQYF
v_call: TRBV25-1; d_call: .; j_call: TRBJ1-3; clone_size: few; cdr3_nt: TGTGCCAGCAGTGAATCCTTCTCTGGAAACACCATATATTTT; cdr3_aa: CASSESFSGNTIYF
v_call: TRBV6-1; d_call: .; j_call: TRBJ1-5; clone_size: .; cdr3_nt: TGTGCCAGCAGACTCCGGGGAAATCAGCCCCAGCATTTT; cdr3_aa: CASRLRGNQPQHF
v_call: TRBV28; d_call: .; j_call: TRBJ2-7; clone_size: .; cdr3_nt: TGTGCCAGCAGTTTTACAGACAAGACCTACGAGCAGTACTTC; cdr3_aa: CASSFTDKTYEQYF
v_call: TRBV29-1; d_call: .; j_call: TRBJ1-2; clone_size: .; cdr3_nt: TGCAGCGTTGGTGACAGGTTGGGCTATGGCTACACCTTC; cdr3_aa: CSVGDRLGYGYTF
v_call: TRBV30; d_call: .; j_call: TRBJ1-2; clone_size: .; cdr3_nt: TGTGCCGCCTCAGGGCAGCAGGGCTACACCTTC; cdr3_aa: CAASGQQGYTF
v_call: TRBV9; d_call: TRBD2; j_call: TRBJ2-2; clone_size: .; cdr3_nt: TGTGCCAGCAGCGTAGGAGGTTCGACTAGCGGCGTTACCGGGGAGCTGTTTTTT; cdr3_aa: CASSVGGSTSGVTGELFF
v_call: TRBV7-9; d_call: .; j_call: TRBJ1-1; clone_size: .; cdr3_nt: TGTGCCAGCAGCCCACCCCAAACAGGGCTGAACACTGAAGCTTTCTTT; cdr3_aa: CASSPPQTGLNTEAFF